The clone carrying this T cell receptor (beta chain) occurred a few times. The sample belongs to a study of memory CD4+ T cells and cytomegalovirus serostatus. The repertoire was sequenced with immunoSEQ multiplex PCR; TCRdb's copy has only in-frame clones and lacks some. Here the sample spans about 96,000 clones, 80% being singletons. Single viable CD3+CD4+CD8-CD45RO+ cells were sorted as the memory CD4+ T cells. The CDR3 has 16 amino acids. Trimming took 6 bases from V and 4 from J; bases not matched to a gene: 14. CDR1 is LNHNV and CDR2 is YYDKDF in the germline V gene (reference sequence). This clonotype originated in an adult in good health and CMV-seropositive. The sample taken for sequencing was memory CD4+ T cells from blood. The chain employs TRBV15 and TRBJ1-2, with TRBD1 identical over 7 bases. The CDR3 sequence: CATSSFDRDVFYGYTF. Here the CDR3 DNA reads TGTGCCACCAGTTCTTTTGACAGGGACGTTTTCTATGGCTACACCTTC.